Listed below are T cell receptor beta chains from one sample, sequenced in a study of beta chain features in type 1 diabetes. Assay used: immunoSEQ multiplex PCR; TCRdb lists only in-frame clones, some missing. The table has 300,000 or so clones, approximately 8% seen once. The source material was central memory CD4+ T cells from blood. The receptors were gathered from a woman aged 18-35 years in good health. Each CDR3 is given with its conserved first and last residue. The order of the fields is clone size, V gene, D gene, J gene, CDR3 DNA, CDR3 protein. The D gene is left open where the match is weak. Not all rows give a size; the values are once, few, many and, for expanded clones, a class.

-	TRBV5-1	-	TRBJ2-5	TGCGCCAGCAGCCCCGGCGGGGTTGGGGAGACCCAGTACTTC	CASSPGGVGETQYF
many	TRBV7-9	TRBD2	TRBJ2-7	TGTGCCAGCAGTCCTGGACTAGCGGGAGGACGGCAGTACTTC	CASSPGLAGGRQYF
few	TRBV28	TRBD1	TRBJ2-6	TGTGCCAGCTCCGTAGGGGGCGCCTCTGGGGCCAACGTCCTGACTTTC	CASSVGGASGANVLTF
-	TRBV14	-	TRBJ2-4	TGTGCCAGCAGCGAGGGACCCCTCAAAAACATTCAGTACTTC	CASSEGPLKNIQYF
-	TRBV28	-	TRBJ1-2	TGTGCCAGCAGTCAGTTCATCTATGGCTACACCTTC	CASSQFIYGYTF
-	TRBV7-8	TRBD2	TRBJ2-5	TGTGCCAGCAGCAGCAGACTAGCGGGAGTCCCATACCAAGAGACCCAGTACTTC	CASSSRLAGVPYQETQYF
many	TRBV7-3	TRBD1	TRBJ2-1	TGTGCCAGCAGTAGAAGACAGGGGTTAGTGGGGAATGAGCAGTTCTTC	CASSRRQGLVGNEQFF
few	TRBV10-3	-	TRBJ2-1	TGTGCCATCAGTGACCAGGGTTACAATGAGCAGTTCTTC	CAISDQGYNEQFF
few	TRBV5-6	TRBD1	TRBJ2-7	TGTGCCAGCACTCGGGACAGCAGTTCCTACTACGAGCAGTACTTC	CASTRDSSSYYEQYF
few	TRBV7-8	TRBD2	TRBJ2-1	TGTGCCAGCAGCCCCAGTCGGACTAGCGGGAGGAATGAGCAGTTCTTC	CASSPSRTSGRNEQFF
-	TRBV7-3	-	TRBJ1-2	TGTGCCAGCAGCTTAGGTGTGAGCAGGTCCCTCCGCTACACCTTC	CASSLGVSRSLRYTF
few	TRBV14	-	TRBJ1-1	TGTGCCAGCAGCCAAGATTCTGTGGCATCTCCTTTCTTT	CASSQDSVASPFF
few	TRBV4-3	-	TRBJ2-4	TGCGCCAGCAGCCAAGAAATCAGGGGTGTTCAGTACTTC	CASSQEIRGVQYF
many	TRBV10-3	TRBD1	TRBJ2-7	TGTGCCATCAGTGTAGGACAGGGAACGGGTGAGCAGTACTTC	CAISVGQGTGEQYF
many	TRBV15	-	TRBJ2-4	TGTGCCACCAGCAAAAGCGGAGCCAAAAACATTCAGTACTTC	CATSKSGAKNIQYF
few	TRBV2	-	TRBJ2-3	TGTGCCAGCAGTGAAACTGGGAGATCCACAGATACGCAGTATTTT	CASSETGRSTDTQYF
-	TRBV6-5	TRBD1	TRBJ2-1	TGTGCCAGCAGATCGGACAGGGGGCGCCCTGAGCAGTTCTTC	CASRSDRGRPEQFF
-	TRBV7-6	-	TRBJ1-1	TGTGCCAGCAGTGTGGGACTGGGTCCCTCCGAAGCTTTCTTT	CASSVGLGPSEAFF
few	TRBV28	TRBD1	TRBJ1-2	TGTGCCAGCAGTCGTGTGACAGGGGGACGTGATGGCTACACCTTC	CASSRVTGGRDGYTF
-	TRBV9	-	TRBJ2-3	TGTGCCAGCAGTCTTAGCGGAACTAGCACAGATACGCAGTATTTT	CASSLSGTSTDTQYF
-	TRBV4-3	TRBD2	TRBJ2-3	TGCGCCAGCAGCCAAGCGGGAGGGGCTACAGATACGCAGTATTTT	CASSQAGGATDTQYF
few	TRBV7-9	TRBD2	TRBJ2-1	TGTGCCAGCAGCTTAGTCGGGGGGAATGAGCAGTTCTTC	CASSLVGGNEQFF
-	TRBV6-6	-	TRBJ1-3	TGTGCCAGCAGTAAGAAGACAGGTACTGGAAACACCATATATTTT	CASSKKTGTGNTIYF
-	TRBV11-3	-	TRBJ2-3	TGTGCCAGCAGCTTAGATAAAGGCAATACGCAGTATTTT	CASSLDKGNTQYF
many	TRBV19	-	TRBJ1-3	TGTGCCAGTAGTATGGAGTCTGGAAACACCATATATTTT	CASSMESGNTIYF
many	TRBV6-6	-	TRBJ1-4	TGTGCCAGCAGTTACCCTCAGGGCTCTAATGAAAAACTGTTTTTT	CASSYPQGSNEKLFF
few	TRBV6-5	-	TRBJ2-7	TGTGCCAGCAGTTCCGGGTGGGGGACTCGAGAGCAGTACTTC	CASSSGWGTREQYF
-	TRBV7-2	-	TRBJ2-7	TGTGCCAGCAGCCCCTACCACGGGGTTCCCTACGAGCAGTACTTC	CASSPYHGVPYEQYF
few	TRBV29-1	-	TRBJ1-2	TGCAGCGTTACAGGGCCGGTCGAGGTATACACCTTC	CSVTGPVEVYTF
-	TRBV28	-	TRBJ1-2	TGTGCCACCAACCTAGCGCCTTATGGCTACACCTTC	CATNLAPYGYTF
many	TRBV29-1	TRBD2	TRBJ2-7	TGCAGCGTTGAAGGGGAGGGAGACTACGAGCAGTACTTC	CSVEGEGDYEQYF
-	TRBV6-6	-	TRBJ2-1	TGTGCCAGCAGTTACCTGATCAACCAGGGTAATGAGCAGTTCTTC	CASSYLINQGNEQFF
many	TRBV7-9	TRBD2	TRBJ2-5	TGTGCCAGCAGCTTAGGACTAGCGGGCCAAGAGACCCAGTACTTC	CASSLGLAGQETQYF
many	TRBV6-6	TRBD2	TRBJ2-1	TGTGCCAGCAGTCGGGAGGGCCGGGGGGACAATGAGCAGTTCTTC	CASSREGRGDNEQFF
-	TRBV18	TRBD1	TRBJ2-6	TGTGCCAGCTCACCACCGGGACAGGACCTCTCTGGGGCCAACGTCCTGACTTTC	CASSPPGQDLSGANVLTF
-	TRBV15	TRBD1	TRBJ1-1	TGTGCCACCAGCAGAGCAGGGGGCGAATCTGAAGCTTTCTTT	CATSRAGGESEAFF
few	TRBV5-6	TRBD1	TRBJ2-1	TGTGCCAGCAGCATAGGGACAGGCTTGGGTGAGCAGTTCTTC	CASSIGTGLGEQFF
few	TRBV5-1	-	TRBJ2-2	TGCGCCAGCAGCTTGGAGGGGAAGAGCGGGGAGCTGTTTTTT	CASSLEGKSGELFF
-	TRBV6-5	-	TRBJ2-5	TGTGCCAGCAGTTACTACGGACAGGGAGGGTGGTTGCACTTC	CASSYYGQGGWLHF
-	TRBV5-1	-	TRBJ2-1	TGCGCCAGCATCCTATTGGCTGGAGGGAGTTGGGGGAATGAGCAGTTCTTC	CASILLAGGSWGNEQFF
-	TRBV5-4	TRBD2	TRBJ2-3	TGTGCCAGCAGCTCAGCCGGACTAGTCACAGATACGCAGTATTTT	CASSSAGLVTDTQYF
many	TRBV4-3	TRBD1	TRBJ2-5	TGCGCCAGCAGCCCTTGGGTGGGACAGCAAGAGACCCAGTACTTC	CASSPWVGQQETQYF
few	TRBV7-9	-	TRBJ1-1	TGTGCCAGCAGCTCAACCAGTGGCGGACAAGAAGCTTTCTTT	CASSSTSGGQEAFF
few	TRBV15	-	TRBJ1-5	TGTGCCACCAGCGGCAGCATTGTAGGGGGAATTAATCAGCCCCAGCATTTT	CATSGSIVGGINQPQHF
many	TRBV7-9	-	TRBJ2-7	TGTGCCAGCAGCTTAGCCAGAGGGGGGACCACCTACGAGCAGTACTTC	CASSLARGGTTYEQYF
few	TRBV28	-	TRBJ1-1	TGTGCCAGCAGTCTACAGAACACTGAAGCTTTCTTT	CASSLQNTEAFF
-	TRBV28	TRBD2	TRBJ2-5	TGTGCCAGCAGCGGGACTAGCGCTTCCCAAGAGACCCAGTACTTC	CASSGTSASQETQYF
few	TRBV7-9	-	TRBJ2-7	TGTGCCAGCAGCCAGTCGATCGGGGGTCCATACGAGCAGTACTTC	CASSQSIGGPYEQYF
few	TRBV4-2	-	TRBJ1-2	TGTGCCAGCAGCAAAAGACAGGCGGGTACTCATGGCTACACCTTC	CASSKRQAGTHGYTF
-	TRBV5-4	TRBD2	TRBJ2-5	TGTGCCAGCAGCCCGCCCGGGGGGGGCGGTGAGACCCAGTACTTC	CASSPPGGGGETQYF
-	TRBV7-2	TRBD1	TRBJ1-2	TGTGCCAGCAGTATACCTGGACAGGGGTCTAGATATGGCTACACCTTC	CASSIPGQGSRYGYTF
many	TRBV4-3	-	TRBJ2-5	TGCGCCAGCAGCCATATCGTGTCTGAGACCCAGTACTTC	CASSHIVSETQYF